The 3 T cell receptor beta chains reported below all come from one sample, sequenced in a study of CD8 T cells in ankylosing spondylitis. One entry per CDR3 protein results from TCRdb running MiXCR on the 5' RACE reads. The table has more than 300,000 distinct CDR3 sequences, around a tenth seen once. Input material: blood, either unsorted or a sorted T cell fraction (not recorded which). The receptors here all came from a female donor with ankylosing spondylitis or in good health (not recorded which).

The table lists this clonotype with many counts. The J gene is TRBJ1-5, the V gene TRBV12-3 or TRBV12-4; 9 bases agree with TRBD1. J gave up 7 bases and V 6 bases, and 7 bases lay outside the gene matches. This CDR3 has 14 residues. Written as DNA, the CDR3 is TGTGCCAGCAGCCGGGGACAGGGCGGGCAGCCCCAGCATTTT. This encodes CASSRGQGGQPQHF.

This chain links TRBV28 with TRBJ1-1; D ambiguous. Looked up from germline, CDR1 is MDHEN and CDR2 is SYDVKM. V was trimmed by 2 bases and J by 6 bases, leaving 7 bases between them. The CDR3 extends over 12 amino acids. The CDR3 loop reads CASSLGIAEAFF. In nucleotides, the CDR3 is TGTGCCAGCAGTTTAGGGATTGCTGAAGCTTTCTTT.

Ten or more counts support this clonotype. The gene calls are TRBV28 and TRBJ2-3, with D unresolved. Germline CDR1 reads MDHEN; CDR2 reads SYDVKM. This CDR3 has 16 residues. Trimming stripped 6 bases from V and 0 bases from J, with 16 bases between. The CDR3, as DNA: TGTGCCAGCAGACCCTTGGGGTCGAGTAGCACAGATACGCAGTATTTT. It specifies CASRPLGSSSTDTQYF.